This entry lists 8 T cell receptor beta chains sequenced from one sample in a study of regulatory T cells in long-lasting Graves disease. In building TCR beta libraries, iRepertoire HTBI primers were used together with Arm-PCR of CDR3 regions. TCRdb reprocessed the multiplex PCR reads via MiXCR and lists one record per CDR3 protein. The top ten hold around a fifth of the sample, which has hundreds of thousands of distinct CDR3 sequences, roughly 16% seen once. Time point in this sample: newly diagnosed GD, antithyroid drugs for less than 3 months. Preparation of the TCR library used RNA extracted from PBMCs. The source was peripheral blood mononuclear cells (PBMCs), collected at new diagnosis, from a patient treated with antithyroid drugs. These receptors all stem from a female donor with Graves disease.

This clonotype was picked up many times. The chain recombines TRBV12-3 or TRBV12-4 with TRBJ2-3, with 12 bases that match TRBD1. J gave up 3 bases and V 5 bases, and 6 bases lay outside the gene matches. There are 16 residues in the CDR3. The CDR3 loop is CASSGGTGGRTDTQYF. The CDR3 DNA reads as TGTGCCAGCAGTGGAGGGACAGGGGGCAGGACAGATACGCAGTATTTT.

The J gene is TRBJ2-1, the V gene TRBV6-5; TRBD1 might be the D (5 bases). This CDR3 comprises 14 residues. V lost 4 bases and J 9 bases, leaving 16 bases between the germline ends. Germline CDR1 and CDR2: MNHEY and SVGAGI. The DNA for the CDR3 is TGTGCCAGCAGTTCAAGGACAACCCTCAGTGAGCAGTTCTTC. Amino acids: CASSSRTTLSEQFF.

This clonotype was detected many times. The CDR3 region has the DNA TGTGCCACCGACTGGGGCGTAGGTAGGACAGTTGGCAATGAGCAGTTCTTC. Amino acids: CATDWGVGRTVGNEQFF. J is TRBJ2-1 and V is TRBV2, with D perhaps TRBD1 (6 bases). The CDR3 totals 17 residues. Germline V gene lookup returns CDR1 SNHLY and CDR2 FYNNEI. Trimming stripped 10 bases from V and 6 bases from J, with 28 bases between.

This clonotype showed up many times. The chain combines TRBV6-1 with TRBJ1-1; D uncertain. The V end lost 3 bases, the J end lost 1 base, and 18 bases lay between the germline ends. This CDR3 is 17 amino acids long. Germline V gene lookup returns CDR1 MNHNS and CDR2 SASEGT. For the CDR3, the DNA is TGTGCCAGCAGTGAGTGGGCTGTATGGGCAACGAACACTGAAGCTTTCTTT. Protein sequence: CASSEWAVWATNTEAFF.

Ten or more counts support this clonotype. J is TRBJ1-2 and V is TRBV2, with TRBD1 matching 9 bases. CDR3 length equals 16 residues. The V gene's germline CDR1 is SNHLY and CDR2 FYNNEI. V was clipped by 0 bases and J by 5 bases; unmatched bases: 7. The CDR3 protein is CASSEAGQGKDYGYTF. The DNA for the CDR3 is TGTGCCAGCAGTGAAGCAGGACAGGGGAAAGATTATGGCTACACCTTC.

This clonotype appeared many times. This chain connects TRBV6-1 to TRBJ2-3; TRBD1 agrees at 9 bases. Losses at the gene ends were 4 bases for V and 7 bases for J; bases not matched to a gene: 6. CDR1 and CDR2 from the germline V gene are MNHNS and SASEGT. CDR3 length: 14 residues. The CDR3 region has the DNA TGTGCCAGCAGTGGACAGGGGGACGGTTATACGCAGTATTTT. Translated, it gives CASSGQGDGYTQYF.

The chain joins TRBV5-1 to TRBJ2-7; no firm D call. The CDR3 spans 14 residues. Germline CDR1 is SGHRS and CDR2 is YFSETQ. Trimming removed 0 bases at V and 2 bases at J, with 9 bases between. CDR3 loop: CASSLDVGTYEQYF. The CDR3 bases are TGCGCCAGCAGCTTGGATGTCGGTACCTACGAGCAGTACTTC.

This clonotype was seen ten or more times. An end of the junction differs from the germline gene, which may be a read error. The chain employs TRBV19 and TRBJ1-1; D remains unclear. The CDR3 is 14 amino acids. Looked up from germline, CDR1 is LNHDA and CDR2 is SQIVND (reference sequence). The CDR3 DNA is TGTGCCAGTATTTCGGGCATCAAGAACGCTGAAGCTTTCTTT. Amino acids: CASISGIKNAEAFF.